Following are 19 T cell receptor beta chains from one sample sequenced in a study of OX40 agonist ivuxolimab in advanced cancers. Libraries came from the immunoSEQ multiplex PCR assay. The immuneACCESS repertoire file appears here via TCRdb, limited to in-frame rearrangements. These files lack a portion of the clones; in checked studies, under half of the deficit traces to unresolved V genes, and the cause of the others is not known. The sample includes around 65,000 clones, with approximately 92% observed a single time. Together, the top ten hold 13% of the sample. Sequencing used CD4+ or CD8+ T cells sorted from blood, obtained in a trial of the OX40 agonist ivuxolimab. The receptors here all came from an adult with an advanced solid tumor such as melanoma, head and neck, liver or kidney cancer.

CDR3: CASSSSETQYF. DNA of the CDR3: TGTGCCAGCAGCTCAAGTGAGACCCAGTACTTC. The chain carries TRBV7-2 and TRBJ2-5; D is undetermined. V was shortened by 4 bases and J by 5 bases, with 5 bases between the two germline ends. The germline gives CDR1 SGHTA, CDR2 FQGNSA. The CDR3 extends over 11 amino acids.

In nucleotides, the CDR3 is TGTGCCAGCAGCGGCACCCGGACAGGGATCTCCTACGAGCAGTACTTC. It translates to CASSGTRTGISYEQYF. The chain employs TRBV7-9 and TRBJ2-7, with 8 bases identical to TRBD1. CDR3 length: 16 residues. The V gene's germline CDR1 is SEHNR and CDR2 FQNEAQ (reference sequence). Trimming removed 5 bases from V and 0 bases from J; junction bases left unmatched: 9.

This chain links TRBV19 with TRBJ1-1, with D possibly matching TRBD1 (5 bases). The CDR3 sequence is 14 residues long. Germline CDR1 and CDR2: LNHDA and SQIVND (reference sequence). V was cut by 0 bases and J by 8 bases, with 13 bases left in between. The CDR3 nucleotides are TGTGCCAGTAGTATAGAGGTGACAGCCCTAGAAGCTTTCTTT. Its translation: CASSIEVTALEAFF.

This sequence joins TRBV12-5 and TRBJ1-2; D not certain. Germline-derived CDR1 and CDR2 are LGHNT and FRNRAP. The germline V and J ends were trimmed by 3 bases and 0 bases, with 11 bases remaining between them. The CDR3 runs 15 residues. CDR3 in amino acids: CASGFSGLPNYGYTF. The CDR3, as DNA: TGTGCTAGTGGTTTCTCGGGCCTTCCTAACTATGGCTACACCTTC.

The chain combines TRBV19 with TRBJ2-5; TRBD2 agrees at 12 bases. Germline V CDR1 and CDR2: LNHDA, SQIVND (reference sequence). CDR3 length: 18 amino acids. The ends lost 0 bases at V and 4 bases at J; junction bases unmatched: 9. The CDR3 loop is CASSIEAQLAGGGETQYF. The DNA of the CDR3 is TGTGCCAGTAGTATAGAGGCCCAACTAGCGGGAGGAGGAGAGACCCAGTACTTC.

The V call is TRBV30, the J call TRBJ2-6; D possibly corresponds to TRBD1 (5 bases). The CDR3 sequence is 15 residues long. Between the trimmed V and J ends, which lost 0 bases and 3 bases, there was a span of 9 bases. Germline V gene sequence: CDR1 GTSNPN, CDR2 SVGIG (reference sequence). The DNA of the CDR3 is TGTGCCTGGAGTGTAGAAGGGGTTGGGGCCAACGTCCTGACTTTC. This translates into CAWSVEGVGANVLTF. The full variable domain, completed using reference TRBV30 and TRBJ2-6, is SQTIHQWPATLVQPVGSPLSLECTVEGTSNPNLYWYRQAAGRGLQLLFYSVGIGQISSEVPQNLSASRPQDRQFILSSKKLLLSDSGFYLCAWSVEGVGANVLTFGAGSRLTVL.

The V gene is TRBV9, the J gene TRBJ1-3; 7 bases align to TRBD1. CDR1 SGDLS and CDR2 YYNGEE come from the germline V gene. With 0 bases clipped from V and 0 bases from J, the junction kept 0 bases outside the gene matches. The CDR3 totals 15 residues. CDR3: CASSVEGASGNTIYF. For the CDR3, the DNA is TGTGCCAGCAGCGTAGAGGGGGCCTCTGGAAACACCATATATTTT.

The rearrangement links TRBV5-5 to TRBJ2-1; 10 positions agree with TRBD2. Trimming removed 6 bases from V and 2 bases from J; junction bases left unmatched: 5. The CDR3 covers 15 residues. Germline CDR1 is SGHKS and CDR2 is YYEKEE (reference sequence). The CDR3 region is CASILAGAPYNEQFF. For the CDR3, the DNA is TGTGCCAGCATCCTAGCGGGAGCTCCCTACAATGAGCAGTTCTTC.

This chain connects TRBV2 to TRBJ2-1; 10 nucleotides line up with TRBD1. Germline V lookup: CDR1 SNHLY, CDR2 FYNNEI. The ends lost 8 bases at V and 7 bases at J; junction bases unmatched: 14. The CDR3 has 16 amino acids. This chain's CDR3 is CASLTEPGQGHNEQFF. DNA for the CDR3: TGTGCCAGCCTTACTGAGCCGGGACAGGGGCATAATGAGCAGTTCTTC.

This clone was seen just once. The chain combines TRBV6-1 with TRBJ2-1; TRBD2 agrees at 7 bases. This CDR3 comprises 13 residues. The J segment lost 10 bases and the V segment lost 3 bases, leaving 6 bases of the junction unmatched. Per the germline V gene, CDR1 is MNHNS and CDR2 is SASEGT. The CDR3, as DNA: TGTGCCAGCAGTGATTTCAGGGAGGGAGAGCAGTTCTTC. It yields the protein CASSDFREGEQFF.

The chain recombines TRBV5-1 with TRBJ2-3, with 9 bases identical to TRBD2. Germline V lookup: CDR1 SGHRS, CDR2 YFSETQ. The CDR3 is 15 amino acids. The V gene end was trimmed by 1 base and the J gene end by 3 bases; junction bases not matched to a gene: 3. CDR3 in DNA: TGCGCCAGCAGCTTGTTAGGACTAGCGACAGATACGCAGTATTTT. Its protein is CASSLLGLATDTQYF.

In DNA, the CDR3 is TGCGCCAGCAGCTTGGAGGCGCGGGGTTTTGGAAACACCATATATTTT. Translated, it gives CASSLEARGFGNTIYF. J is TRBJ1-3 and V is TRBV5-1; D not resolved. The CDR3 runs to 16 residues. CDR1 SGHRS and CDR2 YFSETQ come from the germline V gene. Deletions cut 0 bases from V and 3 bases from J, with 13 bases between.

CDR3 in amino acids: CASSAYSGKLFF. For the CDR3, the DNA is TGTGCCAGCAGCGCCTATTCCGGAAAACTGTTTTTT. The chain joins TRBV7-9 to TRBJ1-4, with D uncertain. Germline-derived CDR1 and CDR2 are SEHNR and FQNEAQ (reference sequence). V shed 5 bases and J shed 10 bases, with 11 bases lying between them. CDR3 length equals 12 residues.

J is TRBJ2-2 and V is TRBV4-1; 10 bases match TRBD2. The J segment lost 3 bases and the V segment lost 3 bases, leaving 7 bases of the junction unmatched. The CDR3 sequence is 17 residues long. Germline V gives CDR1 MGHRA, CDR2 YSYEKL. Here the CDR3 reads CASSHESGGAYTGELFF. CDR3 nucleotide sequence: TGCGCCAGCAGCCACGAGAGCGGGGGGGCCTACACCGGGGAGCTGTTTTTT.

This clone was counted between two and nine times. The V gene is TRBV6-4, the J gene TRBJ2-7; D is ambiguous. Trimming took 6 bases from V and 7 from J, leaving 13 bases between them. Germline CDR1 is MRHNA and CDR2 is SNTAGT. The CDR3 is made up of 12 amino acids. CDR3 protein: CASSPIESEQYF. Written as DNA, the CDR3 is TGTGCCAGCAGCCCTATAGAGTCGGAGCAGTACTTC.

The chain is built from TRBV7-9 and TRBJ1-5; no definite D call. The CDR3 sequence is 13 residues long. The ends were cut back, 5 bases at V and 8 bases at J, with 13 bases in the middle. Germline loops: CDR1 SEHNR, CDR2 FQNEAQ (reference sequence). The CDR3 protein is CASSQDLTKPQHF. The DNA of the CDR3 is TGTGCCAGCAGCCAGGATCTCACCAAGCCCCAGCATTTT. Supplemented by reference TRBV7-9 and TRBJ1-5, the full variable domain reads DTGVSQNPRHKITKRGQNVTFRCDPISEHNRLYWYRQTLGQGPEFLTYFQNEAQLEKSRLLSDRFSAERPKGSFSTLEIQRTEQGDSAMYLCASSQDLTKPQHFGDGTRLSIL.

On this clone: The germline gene is not matched at one end of the junction; a read error may be the cause. The rearrangement uses TRBV7-9 and TRBJ1-1; 7 bases agree with TRBD1. From germline, CDR1 is SEHNR and CDR2 FQNEAQ (reference sequence). CDR3 length: 12 amino acids. CDR3 DNA: TGTGCCAGCAGTTTAGACAGGGTTGAAGCTTTCTTT. Translating it yields CASSLDRVEAFF.

This sequence joins TRBV28 and TRBJ1-5, with 12 bases that match TRBD1. After removal of 10 bases from V and 7 bases from J, the junction contained 11 bases not matched to a gene. The CDR3 consists of 15 residues. Per the germline V gene, CDR1 is MDHEN and CDR2 is SYDVKM. DNA of the CDR3: TGTGCCACCACGACCGGGACAGGGGGCAGGCAGCCCCAGCATTTT. Translated, it gives CATTTGTGGRQPQHF.

The CDR3, as DNA: TGTGCCAGCAGTGAACTGATATGGGGACAGGGAAGCAATGAGCAGTTCTTC. Translated, it gives CASSELIWGQGSNEQFF. The V gene is TRBV6-1, the J gene TRBJ2-1; 9 positions agree with TRBD1. CDR1 and CDR2 from the germline V gene are MNHNS and SASEGT. This CDR3 is 17 amino acids long. V lost 2 bases, J lost 6 bases, and 11 bases stayed unmatched.